One and the same sample provided the 6 T cell receptor beta chains below, sequenced in a study of CD4+ T cells in melanoma. The repertoire was sequenced with immunoSEQ multiplex PCR; TCRdb's copy has only in-frame clones and lacks some. Of 9,000 to 13,000 clones listed, roughly 70% are singletons. Sequencing was done on a sample of cells from a culture (not recorded whether cultured in vitro). The origin of the receptors is a human donor with melanoma.

The chain couples TRBV2 to TRBJ1-2, with 10 bases aligning to TRBD1. Losses at the gene ends were 3 bases for V and 2 bases for J; bases not matched to a gene: 6. The CDR3 totals 16 residues. Germline loops: CDR1 SNHLY, CDR2 FYNNEI. The CDR3 DNA sequence: TGTGCCAGCAGTGATGGGGGACAGGGGAGGAACTATGGCTACACCTTC. This encodes CASSDGGQGRNYGYTF.

This chain connects TRBV6-1 to TRBJ1-1; D is perhaps TRBD1 (5 bases). CDR1 is MNHNS, CDR2 SASEGT, per germline. This CDR3 contains 13 residues. The ends were cut back, 6 bases at V and 5 bases at J, with 13 bases in the middle. This CDR3 is CASRTPKGTEAFF. The CDR3 DNA is TGTGCCAGCAGGACACCTAAGGGGACTGAAGCTTTCTTT.

This chain links TRBV5-6 with TRBJ1-4; the D is unclear. V was trimmed by 3 bases and J by 6 bases, leaving 9 bases between them. Germline V gives CDR1 SGHDT, CDR2 YYEEEE. This CDR3 is 13 amino acids long. This chain's CDR3 is CASSSLGHEKLFF. CDR3 DNA sequence: TGTGCCAGCAGCTCTTTAGGGCATGAAAAACTGTTTTTT. Full variable domain (outside the CDR3, taken from reference TRBV5-6 and TRBJ1-4): DAGVTQSPTHLIKTRGQQVTLRCSPKSGHDTVSWYQQALGQGPQFIFQYYEEEERQRGNFPDRFSGHQFPNYSSELNVNALLLGDSALYLCASSSLGHEKLFFGSGTQLSVL.

J is TRBJ2-3 and V is TRBV5-6, with D perhaps matching TRBD1 or TRBD2 (5 bases each). V lost 3 bases and J lost 2, with 13 bases in between. The CDR3 runs to 15 residues. Germline V lookup: CDR1 SGHDT, CDR2 YYEEEE. The CDR3 sequence is CASSWGNSDTDTQYF. The CDR3 nucleotides are TGTGCCAGCAGCTGGGGGAACAGTGACACAGATACGCAGTATTTT.

The chain is built from TRBV6-5 and TRBJ2-1; unclear D gene. V shed 8 bases and J shed 5 bases, with 16 bases lying between them. CDR3 size: 14 residues. The V gene's germline CDR1 is MNHEY and CDR2 SVGAGI. CDR3 nucleotides: TGTGCCAGCGCGCCGAGGACCTTACACAATGAGCAGTTCTTC. This translates into CASAPRTLHNEQFF.

This clone occurred once. This chain connects TRBV6-6 to TRBJ2-1, with a weak D call TRBD1 (5 bases). This CDR3 is built from 12 residues. Deletions cut 5 bases from V and 6 bases from J, with 8 bases between. CDR1 is MNHNY, CDR2 SVGAGI, per germline (reference sequence). The CDR3 here is CASSPRVNEQFF. The CDR3 DNA sequence: TGTGCCAGCAGTCCCAGGGTCAATGAGCAGTTCTTC.